This T cell receptor beta chain comes out of a study of cytomegalovirus exposure and HLA in healthy donors. Germline V lookup: CDR1 GTSNPN, CDR2 SVGIG (reference sequence). Trimming took off 4 bases at V and 6 bases at J, with 12 bases between the two ends. The CDR3 is 13 amino acids. General study points: Rare TCR sequences predominated, though certain public TCRs were found in many donors.

PCR amplification relied on 60 Vbeta primers (plus 13 Jbeta primers). Repertoires were generated with immunoSEQ multiplex PCR, while TCRdb's copy carries only in-frame clones and drops some. The table has around 110,000 clones, over 70% seen once. Concerning this clone: Its antigen is unknown.

The rearrangement uses TRBV30 and TRBJ2-2; D may be TRBD1 (7 bases). Sequencing used PBMCs. The receptor was derived from a woman between 18 and 30 years old in good health and CMV-seronegative. CDR3: CAWTGGSAGELFF. CDR3 DNA: TGTGCCTGGACAGGGGGGAGCGCCGGGGAGCTGTTTTTT.